This T cell receptor (beta chain) was found in a study of cytomegalovirus exposure and HLA in healthy donors. Overall study findings and caveats: Reports state that TCR beta sequences accurately predicted most subjects' HLA-A and HLA-B alleles. Within an earlier analysis, most TCR beta V segments proved productive either about 87% or about 30% of the time. The study designated roughly 160 TCR beta chains cytomegalovirus-associated. According to a later analysis, most TCR beta chains associated with CMV appeared HLA-restricted.

J gave up 1 base and V 7 bases, and 10 bases lay outside the gene matches. CDR1 and CDR2 from the germline V gene are MGHRA and YSYEKL. CDR3 length: 17 residues. Notes on this clone: What it binds is not known.

It was with 60 Vbeta and 13 Jbeta primers that the PCR ran. The repertoire was sequenced with immunoSEQ multiplex PCR; TCRdb's copy has only in-frame clones and lacks some. The sample includes 100,000 to 150,000 clones, 76% seen only once; the top ten take less than 2%. The specimen was PBMCs. This TCR derives from a man aged 45-60 years in good health and CMV-seronegative. This chain uses TRBV4-1 with TRBJ2-4; TRBD2 matches at 10 bases. In DNA, the CDR3 is TGCGCCAGCAAGGGCAGCGGGGGGGCGAGCGCCAAAAACATTCAGTACTTC. It translates to CASKGSGGASAKNIQYF.